This T cell receptor beta chain emerged from a study of memory CD4+ T cells and cytomegalovirus serostatus. To note about this clone: The antigen is undetermined.

General study findings and limits: CD4+ memory repertoires contained about two fifths of the 164 reported CMV TCRbeta sequences.

Single viable CD3+CD4+CD8-CD45RO+ cells were sorted as the memory CD4+ T cells. Here immunoSEQ multiplex PCR was the method, and the copy in TCRdb shows in-frame clones only, minus some. The table shows 56,000 or so clones, with roughly 87% occurring only once. The TCR originated in an adult in good health and CMV-seronegative. Sequences were obtained from memory CD4+ T cells from blood.

Here the CDR3 reads CASSGMTASNQPQHF. For the CDR3, the DNA is TGTGCCAGCAGTGGGATGACAGCTAGCAATCAGCCCCAGCATTTT. V is TRBV2 and J is TRBJ1-5; the D gene is possibly TRBD1 (5 bases). The CDR3 loop spans 15 amino acids. V lost 4 bases to trimming and J lost 0 bases, with 10 bases between them. Germline V lookup: CDR1 SNHLY, CDR2 FYNNEI.